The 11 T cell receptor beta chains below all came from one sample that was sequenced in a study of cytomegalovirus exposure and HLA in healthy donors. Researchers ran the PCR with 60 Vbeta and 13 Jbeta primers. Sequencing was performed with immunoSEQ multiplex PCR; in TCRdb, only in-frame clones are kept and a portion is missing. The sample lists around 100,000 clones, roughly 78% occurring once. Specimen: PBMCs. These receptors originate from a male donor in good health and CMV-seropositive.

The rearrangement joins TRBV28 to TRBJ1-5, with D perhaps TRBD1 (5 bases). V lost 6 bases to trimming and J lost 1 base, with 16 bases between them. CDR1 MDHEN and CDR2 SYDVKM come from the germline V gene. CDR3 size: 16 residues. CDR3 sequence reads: CASSLIAQGSNQPQHF. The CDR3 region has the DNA TGTGCCAGCAGCCTTATCGCGCAGGGCAGCAATCAGCCCCAGCATTTT.

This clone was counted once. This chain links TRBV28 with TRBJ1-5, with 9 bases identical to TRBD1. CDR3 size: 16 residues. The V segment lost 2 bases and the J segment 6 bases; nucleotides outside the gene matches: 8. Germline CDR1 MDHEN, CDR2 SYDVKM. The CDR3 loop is CASSLPTGGGGQPQHF. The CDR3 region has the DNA TGTGCCAGCAGTTTACCCACAGGGGGCGGAGGTCAGCCCCAGCATTTT.

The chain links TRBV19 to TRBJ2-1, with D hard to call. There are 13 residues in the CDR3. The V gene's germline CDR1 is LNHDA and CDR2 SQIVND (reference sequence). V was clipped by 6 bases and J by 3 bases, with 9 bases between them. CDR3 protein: CASSSRSYNEQFF. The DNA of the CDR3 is TGTGCCAGTAGCAGTCGAAGCTACAATGAGCAGTTCTTC.

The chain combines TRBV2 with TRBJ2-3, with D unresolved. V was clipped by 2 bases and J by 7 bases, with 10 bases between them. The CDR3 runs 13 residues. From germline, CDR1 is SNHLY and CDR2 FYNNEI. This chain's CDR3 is CASSEWASNTQYF. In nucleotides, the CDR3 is TGTGCCAGCAGTGAATGGGCGTCAAATACGCAGTATTTT.

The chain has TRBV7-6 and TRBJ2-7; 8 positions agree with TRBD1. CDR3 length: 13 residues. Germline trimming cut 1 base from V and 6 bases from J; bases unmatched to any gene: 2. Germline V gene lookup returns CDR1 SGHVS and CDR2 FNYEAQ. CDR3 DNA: TGTGCCAGCAGCTTAGGAACAGGGGGCGAGCAGTACTTC. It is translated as CASSLGTGGEQYF. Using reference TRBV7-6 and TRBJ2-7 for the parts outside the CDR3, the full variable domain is GAGVSQSPRYKVTKRGQDVALRCDPISGHVSLYWYRQALGQGPEFLTYFNYEAQQDKSGLPNDRFSAERPEGSISTLTIQRTEQRDSAMYRCASSLGTGGEQYFGPGTRLTVT.

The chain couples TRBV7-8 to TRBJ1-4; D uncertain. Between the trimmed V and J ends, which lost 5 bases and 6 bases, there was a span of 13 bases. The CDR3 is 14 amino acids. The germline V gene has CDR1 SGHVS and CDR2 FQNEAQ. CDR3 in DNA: TGTGCCAGCAGCCCACGTGAGGGCGATGAAAAACTGTTTTTT. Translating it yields CASSPREGDEKLFF.

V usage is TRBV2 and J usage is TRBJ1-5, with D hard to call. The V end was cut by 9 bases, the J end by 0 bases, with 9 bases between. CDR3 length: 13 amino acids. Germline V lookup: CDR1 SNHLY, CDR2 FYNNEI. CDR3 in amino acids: CASQEYSNQPQHF. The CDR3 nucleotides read TGTGCCAGTCAAGAGTATAGCAATCAGCCCCAGCATTTT.

CDR3 sequence (DNA): TGTGCCACTGGACAGGGGGCTCAAACAGGCTACACCTTC. This codes for CATGQGAQTGYTF. This chain uses TRBV10-3 with TRBJ1-2; TRBD1 agrees at 11 bases. CDR3 length equals 13 residues. Germline loops: CDR1 ENHRY, CDR2 SYGVKD. J gave up 8 bases and V 10 bases, and 9 bases lay outside the gene matches.

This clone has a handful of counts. As DNA, the CDR3 is TGCAGCGTTGTGCTAGCGGAGCGCACAGATACGCAGTATTTT. It specifies CSVVLAERTDTQYF. The V call is TRBV29-1, the J call TRBJ2-3; 7 nucleotides agree with TRBD2. Germline values: CDR1 SQVTM, CDR2 ANQGSEA. The CDR3 runs 14 residues. Losses at the gene ends were 4 bases for V and 1 base for J; bases not matched to a gene: 5.

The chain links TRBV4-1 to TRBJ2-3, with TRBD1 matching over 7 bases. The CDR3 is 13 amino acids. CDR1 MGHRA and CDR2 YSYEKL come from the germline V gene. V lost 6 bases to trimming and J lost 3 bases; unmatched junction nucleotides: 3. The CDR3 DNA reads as TGCGCCAGCAGTCAACAGGGGACAGATACGCAGTATTTT. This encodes CASSQQGTDTQYF.

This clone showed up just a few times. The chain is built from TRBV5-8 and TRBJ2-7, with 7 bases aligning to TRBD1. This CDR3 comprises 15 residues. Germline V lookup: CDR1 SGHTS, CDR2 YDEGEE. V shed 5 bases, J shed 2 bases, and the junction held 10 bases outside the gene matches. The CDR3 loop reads CASRDWTGFPYEQYF. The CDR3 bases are TGTGCCAGCAGAGACTGGACAGGTTTTCCCTACGAGCAGTACTTC.